What follows describes a single T cell receptor (beta chain). Its antigen is as yet unknown. The CDR3 ends on some other residue instead of the conserved phenylalanine or tryptophan, so this is likely a read error. Three rounds of nested PCR, following a modified ARM-PCR protocol, produced the TCRbeta library. MiXCR, run by TCRdb on the multiplex PCR reads, gives a single entry per CDR3 protein. The sample records about 76,000 distinct CDR3 sequences, around 70% being singletons. This sample is drawn from a study of tumor and adjacent non-tumor tissue in lung cancer. Study context: Histology: about a dozen adenocarcinoma, a couple of squamous cell carcinoma, 1 small cell lung cancer.

Study conclusions and caveats: Tumor repertoires had a smaller top 100 clone share than normal lung. TCR diversity was significantly greater in tumor than normal lung tissue.

The template was RNA from unsorted bulk tissue. This TCR derives from a woman in her 70s with non-small cell lung cancer. Material: lung tumor tissue.

CDR3 DNA sequence: TGTACCAGCAGCTTGGCTCGGCTTGGGGGGTACAATGAGCAGTTCTCC. Amino acid sequence: CTSSLARLGGYNEQFS. The rearrangement links TRBV5-6 to TRBJ2-1; perhaps TRBD2 as D (6 bases). Germline V gene data show CDR1 as SGHDT and CDR2 as YYEEEE. The CDR3 spans 16 residues.